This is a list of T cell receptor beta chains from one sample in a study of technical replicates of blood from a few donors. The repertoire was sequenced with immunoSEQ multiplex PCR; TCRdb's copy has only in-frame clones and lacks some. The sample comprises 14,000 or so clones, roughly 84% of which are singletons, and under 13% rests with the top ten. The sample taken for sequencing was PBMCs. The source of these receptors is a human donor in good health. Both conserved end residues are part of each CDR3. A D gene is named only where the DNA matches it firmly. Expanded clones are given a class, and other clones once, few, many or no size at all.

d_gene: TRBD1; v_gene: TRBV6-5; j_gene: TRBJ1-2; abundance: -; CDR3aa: CASSYQPGTVDGYTF; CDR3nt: TGTGCCAGCAGCTACCAACCCGGGACAGTTGATGGCTACACCTTC
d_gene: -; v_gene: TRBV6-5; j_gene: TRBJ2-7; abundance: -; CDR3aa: CASSYSKVDSVYEQYF; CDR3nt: TGTGCCAGCAGTTACTCGAAGGTGGATAGCGTCTACGAGCAGTACTTC
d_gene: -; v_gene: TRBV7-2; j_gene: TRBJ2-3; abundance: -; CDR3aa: CASSFAGSDTQYF; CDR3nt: TGTGCCAGCAGCTTTGCGGGGTCAGATACGCAGTATTTT
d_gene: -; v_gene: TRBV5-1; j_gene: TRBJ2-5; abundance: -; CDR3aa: CASSNRQGRGETQYF; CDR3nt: TGCGCCAGCAGCAACCGCCAGGGCCGGGGGGAGACCCAGTACTTC
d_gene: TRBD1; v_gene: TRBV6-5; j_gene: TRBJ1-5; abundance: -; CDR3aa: CASSYRTGGQPQHF; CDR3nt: TGTGCCAGCAGTTATCGGACAGGAGGACAGCCCCAGCATTTT
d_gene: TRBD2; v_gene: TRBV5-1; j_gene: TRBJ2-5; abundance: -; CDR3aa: CASSSPIAGKETQYF; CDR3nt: TGCGCCAGCAGCTCTCCCATAGCGGGAAAAGAGACCCAGTACTTC
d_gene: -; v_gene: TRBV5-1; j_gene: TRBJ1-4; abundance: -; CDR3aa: CASSFGGSTNEKLFF; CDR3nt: TGCGCCAGCAGCTTCGGGGGGAGTACTAATGAAAAACTGTTTTTT
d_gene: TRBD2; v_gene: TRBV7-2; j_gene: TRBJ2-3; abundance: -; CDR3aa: CASSSPSTSGSTDTQYF; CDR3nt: TGTGCCAGCAGCTCCCCGTCGACTAGCGGGAGTACAGATACGCAGTATTTT
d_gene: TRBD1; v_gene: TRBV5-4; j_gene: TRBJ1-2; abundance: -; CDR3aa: CASSLETGSGYTF; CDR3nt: TGTGCCAGCAGCTTGGAGACAGGGAGCGGCTACACCTTC
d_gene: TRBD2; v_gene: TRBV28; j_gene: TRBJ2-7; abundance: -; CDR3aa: CASRPGTTYEQYF; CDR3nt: TGTGCCAGCAGACCAGGGACTACCTACGAGCAGTACTTC
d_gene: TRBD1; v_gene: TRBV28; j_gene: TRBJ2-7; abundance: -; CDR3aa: CASSWTGISSYEQYF; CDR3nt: TGTGCCAGCAGTTGGACAGGAATAAGCTCCTACGAGCAGTACTTC
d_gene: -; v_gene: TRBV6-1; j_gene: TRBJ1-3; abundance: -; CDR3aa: CASSEGRGTGNTIYF; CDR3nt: TGTGCCAGCAGTGAAGGCAGGGGCACTGGAAACACCATATATTTT
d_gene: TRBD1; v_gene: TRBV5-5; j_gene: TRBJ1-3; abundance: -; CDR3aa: CASSLDLWGTGSRNTIYF; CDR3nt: TGTGCCAGCAGCTTGGATCTATGGGGGACAGGTTCTAGGAACACCATATATTTT
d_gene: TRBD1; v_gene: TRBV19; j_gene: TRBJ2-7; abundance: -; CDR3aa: CASRRTGDRNEQYF; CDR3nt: TGTGCCAGTAGGCGGACAGGGGACCGAAACGAGCAGTACTTC
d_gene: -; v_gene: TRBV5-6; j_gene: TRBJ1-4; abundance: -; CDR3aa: CASSLGTINRTNEKLFF; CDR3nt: TGTGCCAGCAGCTTGGGGACTATAAACCGGACTAATGAAAAACTGTTTTTT
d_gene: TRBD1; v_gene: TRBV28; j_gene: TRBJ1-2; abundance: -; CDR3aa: CASSPGTDYGYTF; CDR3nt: TGTGCCAGCAGTCCAGGGACAGACTATGGCTACACCTTC
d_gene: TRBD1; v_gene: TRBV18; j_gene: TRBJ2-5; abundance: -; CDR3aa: CASSPAGGQETQYF; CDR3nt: TGTGCCAGCTCACCAGCAGGGGGCCAGGAGACCCAGTACTTC
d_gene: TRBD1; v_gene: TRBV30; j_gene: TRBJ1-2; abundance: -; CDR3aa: CASQTARAGGYGYTF; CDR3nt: TGTGCCTCGCAAACCGCCAGGGCAGGGGGCTATGGCTACACCTTC
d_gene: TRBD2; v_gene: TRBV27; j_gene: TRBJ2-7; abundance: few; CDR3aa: CASSRLAGGKSYEQYF; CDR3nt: TGTGCCAGCAGTCGTTTAGCGGGAGGGAAGTCCTACGAGCAGTACTTC
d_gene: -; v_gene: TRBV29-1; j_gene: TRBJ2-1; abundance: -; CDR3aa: CSVDGGYNEQFF; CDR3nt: TGCAGCGTTGACGGCGGTTACAATGAGCAGTTCTTC
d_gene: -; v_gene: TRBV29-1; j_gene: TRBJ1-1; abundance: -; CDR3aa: CSVERQSQGAFF; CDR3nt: TGCAGCGTTGAGAGGCAGTCCCAGGGAGCTTTCTTT
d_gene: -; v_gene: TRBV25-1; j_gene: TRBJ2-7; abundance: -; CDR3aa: CASSEWRDSEQYF; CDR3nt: TGTGCCAGCAGTGAATGGAGGGACTCCGAGCAGTACTTC
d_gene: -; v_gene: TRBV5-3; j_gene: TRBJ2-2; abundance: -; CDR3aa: CARSLSLCTGELFF; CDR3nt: TGTGCCAGAAGCCTAAGTCTCTGCACCGGGGAGCTGTTTTTT
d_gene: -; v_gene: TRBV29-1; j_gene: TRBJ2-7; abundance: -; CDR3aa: CSVETGRTYEQYF; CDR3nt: TGCAGCGTTGAAACAGGACGCACCTACGAGCAGTACTTC
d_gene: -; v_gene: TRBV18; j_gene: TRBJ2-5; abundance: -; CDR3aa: CASSPPGAYQETQYF; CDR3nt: TGTGCCAGCTCACCACCTGGGGCGTACCAAGAGACCCAGTACTTC
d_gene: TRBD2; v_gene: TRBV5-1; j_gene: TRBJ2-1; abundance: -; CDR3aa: CASSLGGTSGGYNEQFF; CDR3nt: TGCGCCAGCAGCTTGGGTGGGACTAGCGGGGGTTACAATGAGCAGTTCTTC
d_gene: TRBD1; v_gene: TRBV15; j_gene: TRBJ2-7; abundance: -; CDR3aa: CATSRDRGTGAHEQYF; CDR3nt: TGTGCCACCAGCAGAGATCGTGGGACAGGGGCTCACGAGCAGTACTTC